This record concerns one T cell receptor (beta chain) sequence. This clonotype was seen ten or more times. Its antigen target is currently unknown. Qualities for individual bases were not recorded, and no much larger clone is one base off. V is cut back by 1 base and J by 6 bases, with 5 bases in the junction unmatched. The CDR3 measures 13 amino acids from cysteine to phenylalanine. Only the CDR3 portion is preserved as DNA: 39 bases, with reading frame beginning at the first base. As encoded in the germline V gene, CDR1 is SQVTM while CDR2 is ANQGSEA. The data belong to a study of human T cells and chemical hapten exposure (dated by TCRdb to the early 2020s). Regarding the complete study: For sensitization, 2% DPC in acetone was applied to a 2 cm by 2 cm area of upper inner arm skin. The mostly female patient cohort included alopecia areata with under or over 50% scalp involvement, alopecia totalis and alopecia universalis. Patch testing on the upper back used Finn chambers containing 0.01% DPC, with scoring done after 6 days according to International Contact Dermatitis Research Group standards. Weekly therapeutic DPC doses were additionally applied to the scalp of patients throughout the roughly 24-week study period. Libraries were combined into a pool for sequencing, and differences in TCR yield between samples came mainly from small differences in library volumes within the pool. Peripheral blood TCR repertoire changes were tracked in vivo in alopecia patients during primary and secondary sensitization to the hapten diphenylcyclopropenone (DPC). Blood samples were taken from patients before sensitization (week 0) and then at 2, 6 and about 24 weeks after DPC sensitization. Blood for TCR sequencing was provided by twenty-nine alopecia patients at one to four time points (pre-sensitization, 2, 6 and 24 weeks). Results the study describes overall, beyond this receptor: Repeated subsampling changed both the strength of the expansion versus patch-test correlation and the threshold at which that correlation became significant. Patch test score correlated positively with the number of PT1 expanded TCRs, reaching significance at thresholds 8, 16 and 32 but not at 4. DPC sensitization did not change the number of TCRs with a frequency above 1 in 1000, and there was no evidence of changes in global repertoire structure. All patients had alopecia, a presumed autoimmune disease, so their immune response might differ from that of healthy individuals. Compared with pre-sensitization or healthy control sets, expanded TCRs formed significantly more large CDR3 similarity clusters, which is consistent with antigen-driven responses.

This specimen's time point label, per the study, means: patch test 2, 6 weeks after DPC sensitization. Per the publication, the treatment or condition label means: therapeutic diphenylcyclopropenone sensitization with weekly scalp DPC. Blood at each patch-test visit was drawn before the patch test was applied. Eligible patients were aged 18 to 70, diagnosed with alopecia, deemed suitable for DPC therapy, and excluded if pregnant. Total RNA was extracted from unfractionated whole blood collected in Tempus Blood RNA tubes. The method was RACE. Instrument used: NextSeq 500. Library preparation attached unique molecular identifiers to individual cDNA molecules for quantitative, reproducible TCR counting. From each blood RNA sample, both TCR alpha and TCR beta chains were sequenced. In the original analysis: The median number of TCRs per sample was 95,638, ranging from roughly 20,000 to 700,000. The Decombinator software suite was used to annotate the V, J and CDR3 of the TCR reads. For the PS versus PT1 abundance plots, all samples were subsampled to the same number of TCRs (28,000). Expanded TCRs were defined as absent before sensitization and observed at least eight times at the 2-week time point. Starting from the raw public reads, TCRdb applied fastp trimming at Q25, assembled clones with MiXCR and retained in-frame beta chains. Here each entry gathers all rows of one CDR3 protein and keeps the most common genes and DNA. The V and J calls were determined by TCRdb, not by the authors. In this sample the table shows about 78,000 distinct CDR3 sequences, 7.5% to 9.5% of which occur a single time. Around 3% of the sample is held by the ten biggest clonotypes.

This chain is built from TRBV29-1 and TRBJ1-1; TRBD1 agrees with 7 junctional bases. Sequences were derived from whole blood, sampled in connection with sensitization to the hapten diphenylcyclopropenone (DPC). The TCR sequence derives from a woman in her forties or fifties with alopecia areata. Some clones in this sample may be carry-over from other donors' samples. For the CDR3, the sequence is CSVEGQGGPEAFF. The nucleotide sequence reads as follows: TGCAGCGTTGAAGGACAGGGAGGCCCTGAAGCTTTCTTT.